The 19 T cell receptor beta chains reported below all come from one sample, sequenced in a study of blood T cell repertoires in COVID-19 (dated by TCRdb to about 2020). Receptor amplification or capture employed the immunoSEQ multiplex PCR assay. The table was pulled from immuneACCESS by TCRdb, which kept in-frame rearrangements only. Such tables lose some clones; where checked, under half of the loss comes from unresolved V genes, and the rest has no known cause. The sample includes under 150,000 clones, with about 85% observed a single time. About 13% of the sample is taken by the ten largest. Material for sequencing was peripheral blood. These receptors came from a human donor in a cohort sampled during active COVID-19.

The CDR3 DNA reads as TGCAGTGCCTCCCTCGTAGTGGAAGCTTTCTTT. It is translated as CSASLVVEAFF. The rearrangement links TRBV20-1 to TRBJ1-1; D gene uncertain. The CDR3 extends over 11 amino acids. Trimming shortened V by 6 bases and J by 8 bases, and 13 bases separated the two germline ends. The germline V gene encodes CDR1 DFQATT and CDR2 SNEGSKA (reference sequence).

In this sample, this clone turned up once. The chain recombines TRBV6-4 with TRBJ2-3; no clear D. Germline CDR1 and CDR2: MRHNA and SNTAGT. The CDR3 runs 15 residues. Trimming cost V 2 bases and J 5 bases, with 14 bases left between them. CDR3 sequence: CASSDGPAGKDTQYF. The CDR3 nucleotides are TGTGCCAGCAGTGACGGGCCCGCAGGAAAAGATACGCAGTATTTT.

The CDR3 DNA reads TGTGCCAGCAGCTTACCGGCGGACAGAGCTAACTATGGCTACACCTTC. Encoded protein: CASSLPADRANYGYTF. The chain recombines TRBV7-9 with TRBJ1-2; D may be TRBD1 (6 bases). The CDR3 contains 16 residues. Per the germline V gene, CDR1 is SEHNR and CDR2 is FQNEAQ (reference sequence). The ends were cut back, 2 bases at V and 0 bases at J, with 13 bases in the middle.

V and J are TRBV24-1 and TRBJ1-2, with D maybe TRBD1 (5 bases). Trimming removed 5 bases from V and 8 bases from J, with 11 bases in between. The germline V gene has CDR1 KGHDR and CDR2 SFDVKD. This CDR3 region has 12 residues. As DNA, the CDR3 is TGTGCCACCAGTGGGGATCAGGGAGGCTACACCTTC. This codes for CATSGDQGGYTF.

A single count supports this clone. V is TRBV4-3 and J is TRBJ2-4; a weak D match, TRBD2 (5 bases). Per the germline V gene, CDR1 is LGHNA and CDR2 is YSLEER. V was trimmed by 4 bases and J by 1 base, leaving 11 bases between them. The CDR3 sequence is 15 residues long. In nucleotides, the CDR3 is TGCGCCAGCAGCCCGACCGGGGATGCCAAAAACATTCAGTACTTC. This gives the protein CASSPTGDAKNIQYF.

In this sample, this clone turned up a few times. The rearrangement uses TRBV19 and TRBJ1-5; D is possibly TRBD1 (6 bases). Germline CDR1 is LNHDA and CDR2 is SQIVND (reference sequence). This CDR3 is 14 amino acids long. V lost 5 bases and J lost 6, with 14 bases in between. The CDR3 DNA is TGTGCCAGTAGTGCCCAGGGGTGGGCTCAGCCCCAGCATTTT. The encoded protein is CASSAQGWAQPQHF.

The chain combines TRBV11-3 with TRBJ1-1; D is undetermined. The germline V gene encodes CDR1 SGHNT and CDR2 YENEEA. V was pared by 1 base and J by 4 bases, with 10 bases between. This CDR3 comprises 14 residues. CDR3 protein: CASSLGPVGTEAFF. The CDR3 DNA sequence: TGTGCCAGCAGCTTAGGGCCCGTTGGCACTGAAGCTTTCTTT. The full variable domain, completed using reference TRBV11-3 and TRBJ1-1, is EAGVVQSPRYKIIEKKQPVAFWCNPISGHNTLYWYLQNLGQGPELLIRYENEEAVDDSQLPKDRFSAERLKGVDSTLKIQPAELGDSAVYLCASSLGPVGTEAFFGQGTRLTVV.

The V call is TRBV5-1, the J call TRBJ2-2, with TRBD2 identical over 12 bases. This CDR3 has 19 residues. The junction had 12 bases not matched to a gene; V was cut back by 6 bases and J by 0 bases. From germline, CDR1 is SGHRS and CDR2 YFSETQ. This CDR3 is CASTSLAGGNHANTGELFF. The CDR3 coding sequence is TGCGCCAGCACTTCGCTAGCGGGGGGGAACCACGCGAACACCGGGGAGCTGTTTTTT.

The V call is TRBV16, the J call TRBJ1-5; 8 nucleotides agree with TRBD1. Looked up from germline, CDR1 is KGHSY and CDR2 is FQNENV. This CDR3 spans 15 amino acids. J gave up 7 bases and V 4 bases, and 9 bases lay outside the gene matches. The CDR3 bases are TGTGCCAGCAGCCCGGACAGGGAATCTCAACAGCCCCAGCATTTT. Protein: CASSPDRESQQPQHF.

This rearrangement joins TRBV9 to TRBJ2-3; 9 bases are shared with TRBD1. The CDR3 length is 15 residues. Per germline, CDR1 SGDLS and CDR2 YYNGEE. With 9 bases clipped from V and 2 bases from J, the junction kept 10 bases outside the gene matches. The CDR3 region is CATGLGQGPTDTQYF. DNA of the CDR3: TGTGCCACGGGATTGGGACAGGGCCCCACAGATACGCAGTATTTT.

This clone was seen once. The rearrangement joins TRBV19 to TRBJ2-7, with D maybe TRBD2 (5 bases). The germline gives CDR1 LNHDA, CDR2 SQIVND (reference sequence). With 6 bases removed from V and 5 bases from J, the gap between germline ends came to 14 bases. The CDR3 has 13 amino acids. DNA for the CDR3: TGTGCCAGTAGACGGCGGGCCGGGGACGAGCAGTACTTC. Encoded protein: CASRRRAGDEQYF.

This chain joins TRBV6-5 and TRBJ1-2, with D perhaps matching TRBD1 (5 bases). With 6 bases removed from V and 4 bases from J, the gap between germline ends came to 18 bases. The germline V gene encodes CDR1 MNHEY and CDR2 SVGAGI. The CDR3 spans 15 residues. The CDR3 is CASSRSTEKSYGYTF. In DNA, the CDR3 is TGTGCCAGCAGCAGGTCGACAGAAAAAAGCTATGGCTACACCTTC.

Here the CDR3 DNA reads TGTGCCAGCAGTTTAGGGAGCCTCGGCGAGCAGTACTTC. Amino acid sequence: CASSLGSLGEQYF. The rearrangement links TRBV12-3 or TRBV12-4 to TRBJ2-7; D ambiguous. V lost 1 base and J lost 6, with 10 bases in between. The CDR3 runs to 13 residues.

J is TRBJ2-1 and V is TRBV5-1; D is unresolved. The V gene's germline CDR1 is SGHRS and CDR2 YFSETQ. CDR3 length: 18 amino acids. The germline V and J ends were trimmed by 0 bases and 0 bases, with 16 bases remaining between them. The CDR3 sequence is CASSLASTRNPSYNEQFF. CDR3 nucleotide sequence: TGCGCCAGCAGCTTGGCATCTACGAGGAACCCCTCCTACAATGAGCAGTTCTTC.

This chain links TRBV3-1 (or the pseudogene TRBV3-2) with TRBJ2-1; no firm D call. Germline CDR1 LGHDT, CDR2 YNNKEL (reference sequence). The CDR3 sequence is 14 residues long. Trimming stripped 1 base from V and 9 bases from J, with 13 bases between. The CDR3 reads CASSQVGPGSEQFF. The CDR3 region has the DNA TGTGCCAGCAGCCAAGTTGGGCCAGGCAGTGAGCAGTTCTTC.

The chain links TRBV11-2 to TRBJ2-7; D might be TRBD2 (6 bases). CDR1 and CDR2 (germline): SGHAT, FQNNGV. Trimming stripped 0 bases from V and 7 bases from J, with 16 bases between. The CDR3 runs 15 residues. CDR3 residues: CASSLDLGRKWEQYF. CDR3 in DNA: TGTGCCAGCAGCTTAGATCTGGGGAGGAAATGGGAGCAGTACTTC.

The chain links TRBV6-2 or TRBV6-3 to TRBJ2-3, with 7 nucleotides matching TRBD2. Trimming took 6 bases from V and 4 from J; bases not matched to a gene: 10. The CDR3 is made up of 15 amino acids. The germline V gene encodes CDR1 MNHEY and CDR2 SVGEGT. Here the CDR3 DNA reads TGTGCCAGCAGACCTTTCTCGGGGGGTTCAGATACGCAGTATTTT. It encodes CASRPFSGGSDTQYF.

The chain uses TRBV5-1 and TRBJ1-4; D is unclear. Trimming removed 4 bases from V and 2 bases from J, with 15 bases in between. Germline lookup yields CDR1 SGHRS and CDR2 YFSETQ. The CDR3 covers 16 residues. The CDR3: CASSPGEGRTNEKLFF. CDR3 coding DNA: TGCGCCAGCAGCCCTGGAGAGGGAAGGACTAATGAAAAACTGTTTTTT.

With respect to this clone: The sample carries other DNA sequences with the same CDR3. V is TRBV5-1 and J is TRBJ2-7; TRBD1 aligns across 8 bases. Germline CDR1 SGHRS, CDR2 YFSETQ. V lost 0 bases and J lost 1; bases outside the gene matches: 3. This CDR3 has 15 residues. The chain's CDR3 is CASSLGQGASYEQYF. The CDR3 coding sequence is TGCGCCAGCAGCTTGGGGCAGGGGGCTTCCTACGAGCAGTACTTC.